In its sample, the clone carrying this T cell receptor beta chain was seen a few times. Antigen: not known. A single record per CDR3 protein comes from TCRdb applying MiXCR to the 5' RACE reads. The profile covers 400,000 to 600,000 distinct CDR3 sequences, with approximately 20% appearing a single time and around 0.48% taken by the ten largest. V was trimmed by 6 bases and J by 12 bases, leaving 12 bases between them. The CDR3 spans 11 residues. Germline CDR1 reads SGHDN; CDR2 reads FVKESK. The data are from a study of identical twins. Findings and limits, study-wide: Insertions were reduced in abundant cord blood beta clonotypes but not in memory repertoires.

This same sample was also part of a study on yellow fever vaccine responses in identical twins.

This sequence joins TRBV14 and TRBJ2-1; D perhaps matches TRBD1 (6 bases). Sequenced input: CD4+ T cells sorted from blood. The TCR was taken from a young woman in good health. CDR3 loop: CASSNQGLQFF. In DNA form, the CDR3 reads TGTGCCAGCAGTAACCAGGGGTTGCAGTTCTTC.